These 4 T cell receptor beta chains were sequenced from one sample in a study of OX40 agonist ivuxolimab in advanced cancers. Sequencing used immunoSEQ multiplex PCR; TCRdb keeps in-frame clones, though not all of them. This sample yields fewer than 90,000 clones, of which roughly 90% are seen a single time; 2% to 2.5% belongs to the top ten. The sample was CD4+ or CD8+ T cells sorted from blood, taken in a trial of the OX40 agonist ivuxolimab. The receptors come from an adult with an advanced solid tumor such as melanoma, head and neck, liver or kidney cancer.

A word on this clone: This sample also contains other DNA sequences that code for the same CDR3. This sequence joins TRBV7-2 and TRBJ2-7; no firm D call. CDR3 length: 13 amino acids. With 2 bases removed from V and 3 bases from J, the gap between germline ends came to 8 bases. Germline assignment: CDR1 SGHTA and CDR2 FQGNSA. The chain's CDR3 is CASSLKHSYEQYF. In DNA form, the CDR3 reads TGTGCCAGCAGCTTAAAGCACAGCTACGAGCAGTACTTC.

As for this clone: The junction differs from germline at one of its ends, possibly a read error. The chain recombines TRBV5-4 with TRBJ2-7; D gene ambiguous. The CDR3 sequence is 13 residues long. Germline CDR1 and CDR2: SGHNT and YYREEE (reference sequence). The CDR3 sequence is CAGSDPLTSEQYF. For the CDR3, the DNA is TGTGCCGGCAGCGATCCCTTAACTTCCGAGCAGTACTTC.

In this sample, this clone turned up a few times. The V call is TRBV25-1, the J call TRBJ1-1; D call uncertain. The CDR3 is 13 residues long. In germline, CDR1 is MGHDK, CDR2 SYGVNS. V lost 7 bases and J 0 bases, leaving 9 bases between the germline ends. DNA of the CDR3: TGTGCCAGCAACAGCCAGATGAACACTGAAGCTTTCTTT. Protein: CASNSQMNTEAFF.

V gene TRBV7-9 combines with J gene TRBJ1-1; 7 bases align to TRBD1. Trimming at V came to 5 bases and at J to 5 bases, leaving 8 bases not matched to a gene. The length of the CDR3 is 14 residues. Germline CDR1 SEHNR, CDR2 FQNEAQ (reference sequence). The CDR3 sequence is CASSPIQGRTEAFF. Written as DNA, the CDR3 is TGTGCCAGCAGCCCAATACAGGGGCGAACTGAAGCTTTCTTT.